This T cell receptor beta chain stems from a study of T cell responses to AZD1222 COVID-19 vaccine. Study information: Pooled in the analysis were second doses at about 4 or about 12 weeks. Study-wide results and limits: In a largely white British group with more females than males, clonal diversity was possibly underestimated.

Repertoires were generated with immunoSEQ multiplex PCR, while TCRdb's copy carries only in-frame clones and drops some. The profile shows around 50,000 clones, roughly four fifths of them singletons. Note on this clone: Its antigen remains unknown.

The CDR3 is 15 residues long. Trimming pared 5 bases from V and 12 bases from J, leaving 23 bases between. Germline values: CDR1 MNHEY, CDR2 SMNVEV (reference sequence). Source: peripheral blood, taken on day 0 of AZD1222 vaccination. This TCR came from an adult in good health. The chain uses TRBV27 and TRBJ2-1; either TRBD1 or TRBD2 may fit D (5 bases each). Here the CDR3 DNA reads TGTGCCAGCAGTCGAGCCGGGGTTTTGGGGCAGGGGCAGTTCTTC. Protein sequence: CASSRAGVLGQGQFF.